This TCR beta chain was found in a study of cytotoxic CD8 clonotypes in ibrutinib-treated CLL (dated by TCRdb to the early 2020s). Context from the whole study: In this cohort, some 14 patients were treatment-naive and about ten were relapsed/refractory, while some 18 had unmutated IGHV. Of the 70 to 100 people in the trial, 25 to 30 had longitudinal samples available. Partial responses were observed in about 25 patients and complete responses in 2; after a median follow-up of about 69 months, remission was maintained in roughly 15 patients and progression was observed in approximately twelve. Every remission and progressive disease sample was obtained while ibrutinib was still being received by the patients. Cryopreserved peripheral blood mononuclear cells were obtained prior to treatment, at the time of response, and at either disease progression or sustained remission. On average, each sample yielded 255,043 productive templates and about 94,000 productive rearrangements. Samples at response were collected after a median of 12 months of treatment, with a range of about 6 to 40 months.

In the paper's terms, the time point label means: 12 to 13 months on ibrutinib. For TCR beta library preparation, roughly 2 micrograms of genomic DNA was extracted from cryopreserved PBMCs. Longitudinal blood samples from CLL patients on ibrutinib monotherapy underwent high-throughput TCR beta sequencing. The patients were enrolled in a single-center, open-label phase 2 trial of ibrutinib monotherapy. General conclusions and limits of the study: Lymph node repertoires were not examined, and the timing of sampling was not matched between patients in sustained remission and those whose disease progressed. An increase in clonality was observed at ibrutinib response, with clonality remaining stable during sustained remission and falling back toward baseline at progression. Public clonotypes were rare and either shrank or stayed stable during treatment, and the rise in clonality at ibrutinib response reflected expansion of private clonotypes. At baseline, clonality was higher than in age-matched healthy donors and showed a strong correlation with circulating CD8+ T-cell counts.

As for this clone: Its antigen is currently not known. Base-call qualities are not available, and no considerably larger clone is one nucleotide away.

On a MiSeq, deep resolution sequencing aimed for a depth between 1 in 1 million and 1 in 200,000 T cells, with each clonotype covered 10x on average. The immunoSEQ hsTCRB Kit was used to generate the TCR beta libraries. The original methods were these. Data were analyzed with ImmunoSEQ Data Assistant and ImmunoSEQ Analyzer, with V, D and J genes assigned per IMGT definitions. Clonality, which ranges from 0 to 1, was calculated as one minus the normalized Shannon entropy of productive rearrangement frequencies. Only overrepresented clonotypes making up at least 0.05% of the repertoire of each patient were included in the public clonotype analysis. Thirteen age-matched healthy donor repertoires from immuneACCESS were used as controls for clonality. TCRdb limited this immuneACCESS table to in-frame rearrangements with V and J called. A share of clones is missing; checked studies link under half to unresolved V genes, and the rest is unexplained. The V and J calls and clone size are taken from that table; D and trimming were inferred from the DNA. The sample data list 130,000 to 150,000 clones, and 75% to 85% of these were observed just once. The leading ten clones occupy 9.5% to 15% of the sample.

The clonotype was recovered from a human donor with chronic lymphocytic leukemia. The specimen comprised PBMCs, sampled after 12 months of ibrutinib treatment.

The CDR3 corresponds to CSVVGPGSTDTQYF. The DNA sequence reads TGCAGCGTTGTAGGCCCAGGGAGCACAGATACGCAGTATTTT. The chain was built from TRBV29-1 and TRBJ2-3; possibly the D gene is TRBD1, per 5 matching bases. In the germline V gene, CDR1 corresponds to SQVTM and CDR2 to ANQGSEA. Including the terminal cysteine and phenylalanine, the CDR3 comprises 14 residues. Only the CDR3 DNA is retained, 42 bases long and in frame from the first base. V was cut back by 4 bases and J by 0 bases, leaving a gap of 11 bases between them.